These 14 T cell receptor beta chains were sequenced from one sample in a study of CXCR3-negative and CXCR3-positive naive CD8 T cells. Preparation of TRB cDNA libraries relied on 5' RACE carrying UMI labels. One entry per CDR3 protein, without DNA, is what TCRdb gives after re-calling the 5' RACE reads. Listed are over 70,000 distinct CDR3 sequences; roughly 1.1% falls within the top ten. The sequencing sample was made of naive CXCR3- CD8+ T cells from blood. Subset defined: CD45RO-CCR7+CD27+CD95- naive CD8+ T cells lacking CXCR3 (TNR3-). These receptors came from a human donor in good health. Some clones in this sample may be carry-over from other donors' samples.

CDR3 loop: CSVQILEGRNEQYF. The chain recombines TRBV29-1 with TRBJ2-7; TCRdb's assignment of TRBD2 cannot be checked, as there is no DNA. The germline V gene has CDR1 SQVTM and CDR2 ANQGSEA. CDR3 size: 14 residues.

The CDR3 is CSGEVESNTGELFF. The chain is built from TRBV29-1 and TRBJ2-2. CDR3 length: 14 amino acids. Looked up from germline, CDR1 is SQVTM and CDR2 is ANQGSEA.

The chain carries TRBV29-1 and TRBJ2-1; the TRBD2 assignment by TCRdb is unverifiable without DNA. The CDR3 length is 14 residues. CDR1 is SQVTM and CDR2 is ANQGSEA in the germline V gene. This chain's CDR3 is CSVEDPDSEGGQFF.

V gene TRBV18 combines with J gene TRBJ2-3; TCRdb reports TRBD2, a call that lacks DNA to check it against. The length of the CDR3 is 13 residues. Germline V gene sequence: CDR1 KGHSH, CDR2 LQKENI. This chain's CDR3 is CASSTSETDTQYF.

The chain couples TRBV7-3 to TRBJ2-3; without DNA, the TCRdb call of TRBD1 cannot be checked. The length of the CDR3 is 15 residues. Germline lookup yields CDR1 SGHTA and CDR2 FQGTGA. CDR3 in amino acids: CASSQTGTPSDTQYF.

The rearrangement uses TRBV5-1 and TRBJ2-1. The CDR3 is made up of 15 amino acids. Germline CDR1 and CDR2: SGHRS and YFSETQ. The CDR3 here is CASSFGNLPYNEQFF.

The V and J genes are TRBV10-1 and TRBJ2-1; TCRdb's D call, TRBD2, is unchecked because there is no DNA. Germline loops: CDR1 WNHNN, CDR2 SYGVQD (reference sequence). There are 15 residues in the CDR3. CDR3 amino acids: CARDTGTSSVDEQFF.

The rearrangement uses TRBV29-1 and TRBJ2-2. The CDR3 length is 14 residues. Germline-derived CDR1 and CDR2 are SQVTM and ANQGSEA. CDR3 residues: CSVGRGPNTGELFF.

This chain uses TRBV20-1 with TRBJ2-6; with no DNA, the TCRdb D assignment of TRBD1 cannot be verified. This CDR3 spans 17 amino acids. The germline gives CDR1 DFQATT, CDR2 SNEGSKA (reference sequence). This CDR3 reads CSARVINTGTGANVLTF.

The chain recombines TRBV19 with TRBJ1-1; TCRdb returns TRBD1, unconfirmable since there is no DNA. Germline assignment: CDR1 LNHDA and CDR2 SQIVND (reference sequence). This CDR3 contains 15 residues. The CDR3 is CASSILGDSYTEAFF.

The chain is built from TRBV29-1 and TRBJ2-3; TCRdb selects TRBD2, and the lack of DNA leaves this call unchecked. The CDR3 totals 14 residues. Germline V gives CDR1 SQVTM, CDR2 ANQGSEA. CDR3 protein: CSVVGGSGSDTQYF.

This chain links TRBV4-3 with TRBJ2-3; TCRdb names TRBD2, which stays unverified in the absence of DNA. Germline CDR1 and CDR2: LGHNA and YSLEER. CDR3 length: 16 amino acids. CDR3 sequence: CASSQDPAGGTDTQYF.

The V and J genes are TRBV7-2 and TRBJ2-7. The germline V gene has CDR1 SGHTA and CDR2 FQGNSA. The CDR3 sequence is 13 residues long. CDR3 protein: CASSPDEIYEQYF.

This chain uses TRBV28 with TRBJ2-5. From germline, CDR1 is MDHEN and CDR2 SYDVKM. The CDR3 has 13 amino acids. The CDR3 reads CASSLQLKETQYF.